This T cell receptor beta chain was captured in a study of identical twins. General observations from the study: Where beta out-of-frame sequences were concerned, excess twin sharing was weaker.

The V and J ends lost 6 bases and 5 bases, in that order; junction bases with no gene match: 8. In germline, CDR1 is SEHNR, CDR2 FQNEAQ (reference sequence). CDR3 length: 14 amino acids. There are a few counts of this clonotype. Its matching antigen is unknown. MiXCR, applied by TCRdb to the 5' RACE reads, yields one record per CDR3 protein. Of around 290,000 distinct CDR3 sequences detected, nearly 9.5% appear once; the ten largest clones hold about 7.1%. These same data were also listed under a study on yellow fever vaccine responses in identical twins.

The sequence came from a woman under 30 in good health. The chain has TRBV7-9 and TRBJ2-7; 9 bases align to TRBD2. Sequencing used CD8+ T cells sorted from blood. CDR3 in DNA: TGTGCCAGCAGGGGGGACAGCGGGGGGCACGAGCAGTACTTC. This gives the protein CASRGDSGGHEQYF.